This T cell receptor (beta chain) appears in the sequencing data of a study of Graves' ophthalmopathy and Graves' hyperthyroidism. Amplification targeted the TCR beta CDR3 regions, with RNA transcripts as the source material. Second-round multiplex PCR came after a first-round RT-PCR that employed HTBI primers. TCRdb re-called the multiplex PCR reads through MiXCR, storing one row per CDR3 protein. The sample carries roughly 610,000 distinct CDR3 sequences, approximately 22% recorded once. Trimming stripped 2 bases from V and 0 bases from J, with 12 bases between. Germline loops: CDR1 SGHRS, CDR2 YFSETQ. This CDR3 has 15 residues. Study-wide findings and caveats: Stable hyperthyroidism and ophthalmopathy were told apart by a 13-signature model, which achieved 85% to 90% sensitivity and almost 82% specificity.

This clonotype has just a few counts. Its specificity is unknown. Aged 18 to 65, hyperthyroidism patients had been newly diagnosed, with under 2 months' duration. Each diagnosis was determined on the basis of clinical symptoms, serum thyroxine, TRAb, thyroid ultrasound and orbital computed tomography. The sequenced sample consisted of peripheral blood. This chain uses TRBV5-1 with TRBJ2-7; D is ambiguous. This clonotype was obtained from a woman under 30 with stable Graves' hyperthyroidism. Some clones in this sample may be carry-over from other donors' samples. As DNA, the CDR3 is TGCGCCAGCAGCTTAAGGGCAGCGAGCTCCTACGAGCAGTACTTC. This sequence encodes CASSLRAASSYEQYF.